These 5 T cell receptor beta chains came from one sample sequenced in a study of blood T cell repertoires in COVID-19. Produced via immunoSEQ multiplex PCR; TCRdb's table is partial and in-frame only. The sample carries under 200,000 clones, 84% recorded once. Input material: PBMCs or T cells enriched from blood (not recorded which). The receptors were sampled from a woman aged 30 to 39 who had been exposed to COVID-19.

V is TRBV3-1 (or the pseudogene TRBV3-2) and J is TRBJ2-3; TRBD1 might be the D (7 bases). The CDR3 sequence is 15 residues long. CDR1 is LGHDT and CDR2 is YNNKEL in the germline V gene (reference sequence). The V gene lost 6 bases and the J gene lost 6 bases, with 19 bases spanning the gap. CDR3: CASSPQGRGVDTQYF. CDR3 in DNA: TGTGCCAGCAGTCCCCAGGGCAGGGGGGTTGATACGCAGTATTTT.

This clone has only a few counts. The chain is built from TRBV27 and TRBJ1-1; 11 nucleotides line up with TRBD1. Germline V gene data show CDR1 as MNHEY and CDR2 as SMNVEV (reference sequence). This CDR3 is 16 amino acids long. The J segment lost 6 bases and the V segment lost 4 bases, leaving 10 bases of the junction unmatched. The CDR3, as DNA: TGTGCCAGCAGTTCCAGGGACAGGGGGTTGAGAGCTGAAGCTTTCTTT. Protein product: CASSSRDRGLRAEAFF.

This clone was seen just once. The J gene is TRBJ2-1, the V gene TRBV2; D not resolved. The germline gives CDR1 SNHLY, CDR2 FYNNEI. This CDR3 has 14 amino acids. V lost 2 bases, J lost 6 bases, and 11 bases lay in between. CDR3 sequence reads: CASSESGRFNEQFF. CDR3 nucleotides: TGTGCCAGCAGTGAAAGTGGTAGATTCAATGAGCAGTTCTTC.

The chain combines TRBV18 with TRBJ2-5; 8 positions agree with TRBD2. The CDR3 is 14 residues long. The J segment lost 5 bases and the V segment lost 3 bases, leaving 5 bases of the junction unmatched. Per germline, CDR1 KGHSH and CDR2 LQKENI. The CDR3 DNA reads as TGTGCCAGCTCACCGTGGCCTAGCGGGGAGACCCAGTACTTC. Its translation: CASSPWPSGETQYF.

The sample holds one count of this clone. J is TRBJ1-6 and V is TRBV9; D perhaps matches TRBD1 (6 bases). V lost 2 bases to trimming and J lost 6 bases, with 12 bases between them. The germline gives CDR1 SGDLS, CDR2 YYNGEE. The CDR3 has 15 amino acids. CDR3 bases: TGTGCCAGCAGCGTGACAGGACGCGGTAATTCACCCCTCCACTTT. Residues: CASSVTGRGNSPLHF. Full variable domain (remainder filled in from reference TRBV9 and TRBJ1-6): DSGVTQTPKHLITATGQRVTLRCSPRSGDLSVYWYQQSLDQGLQFLIQYYNGEERAKGNILERFSAQQFPDLHSELNLSSLELGDSALYFCASSVTGRGNSPLHFGNGTRLTVT.